The 4 T cell receptor beta chains given below trace back to one sample, sequenced in a study of CD8+ T cells in alopecia areata. Following RNA extraction, reverse transcription yielded cDNA that acted as the sequencing template. The table came from immunoSEQ multiplex PCR; TCRdb's copy has only in-frame clones and leaves some out. Among 150,000 to 180,000 clones, 50% to 65% were seen once, and the ten largest hold roughly a fifth. The sample was CD8+ T cells sorted from blood, taken at week 0. Receptors were obtained from a human donor with alopecia areata.

This clone has a handful of counts. The genes are TRBV13 and TRBJ2-7; the match to TRBD2 covers 11 bases. The trim removed 6 bases at V and 3 bases at J, leaving 4 bases unmatched. The germline gives CDR1 PRHDT, CDR2 FYEKMQ (reference sequence). The CDR3 has 14 amino acids. The CDR3 reads CASRTTSGNYEQYF. The CDR3 region has the DNA TGTGCCAGCAGGACGACTAGCGGGAACTACGAGCAGTACTTC.

The chain has TRBV10-2 and TRBJ1-2; D call uncertain. Germline V lookup: CDR1 WSHSY, CDR2 SAAADI. The ends were cut back, 0 bases at V and 1 base at J, with 6 bases in the middle. The CDR3 is 14 amino acids. The DNA for the CDR3 is TGCGCCAGCAGTGAGTCACCGGTTAACTATGGCTACACCTTC. This sequence encodes CASSESPVNYGYTF.

The sample holds one count of this clone. The J gene is TRBJ1-2, the V gene TRBV11-1; TRBD1 matches at 7 bases. This CDR3 spans 13 amino acids. CDR1 is SGHAT, CDR2 FQDESV, per germline (reference sequence). V was clipped by 1 base and J by 6 bases; unmatched bases: 2. This chain's CDR3 is CASSLEGANGYTF. CDR3 coding DNA: TGTGCCAGCAGCTTAGAGGGGGCGAATGGCTACACCTTC. The full variable domain, its missing parts supplied by reference TRBV11-1 and TRBJ1-2, is EAEVAQSPRYKITEKSQAVAFWCDPISGHATLYWYRQILGQGPELLVQFQDESVVDDSQLPKDRFSAERLKGVDSTLKIQPAELGDSAMYLCASSLEGANGYTFGSGTRLTVV.

The V and J genes are TRBV30 and TRBJ2-3; D perhaps matches TRBD1 (5 bases). The CDR3 has 14 amino acids. Germline lookup yields CDR1 GTSNPN and CDR2 SVGIG (reference sequence). The V and J ends lost 4 bases and 1 base respectively, with 12 bases between them. DNA of the CDR3: TGTGCCTGGAATTCAGGGAAGGGCACAGATACGCAGTATTTT. Its protein product is CAWNSGKGTDTQYF.